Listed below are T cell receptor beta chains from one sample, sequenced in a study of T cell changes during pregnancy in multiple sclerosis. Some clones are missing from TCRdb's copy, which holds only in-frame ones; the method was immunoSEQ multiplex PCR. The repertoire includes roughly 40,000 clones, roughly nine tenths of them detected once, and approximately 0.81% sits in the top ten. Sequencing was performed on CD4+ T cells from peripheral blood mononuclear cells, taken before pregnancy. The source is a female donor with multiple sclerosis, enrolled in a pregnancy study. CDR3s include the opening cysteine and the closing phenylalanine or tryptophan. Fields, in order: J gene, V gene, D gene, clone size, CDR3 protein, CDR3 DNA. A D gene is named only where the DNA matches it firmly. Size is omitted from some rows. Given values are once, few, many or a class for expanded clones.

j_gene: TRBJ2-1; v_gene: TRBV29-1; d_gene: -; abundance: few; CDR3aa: CSTSTGSSSYNEQFF; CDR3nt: TGCAGCACCTCCACAGGGTCGAGCTCCTACAATGAGCAGTTCTTC
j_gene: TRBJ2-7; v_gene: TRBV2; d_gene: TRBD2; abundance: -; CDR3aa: CASSSSGTYEQYF; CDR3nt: TGTGCCAGCAGTTCTAGCGGCACCTACGAGCAGTACTTC
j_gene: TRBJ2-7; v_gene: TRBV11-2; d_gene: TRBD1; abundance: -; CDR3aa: CASSLAALGQGAYEQYF; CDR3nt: TGTGCCAGCAGCTTAGCTGCCCTGGGACAGGGGGCCTACGAGCAGTACTTC
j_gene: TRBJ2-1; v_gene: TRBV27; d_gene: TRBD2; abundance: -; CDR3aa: CASRLAGPSFSYNEQFF; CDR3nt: TGTGCCAGCAGACTAGCGGGGCCCAGTTTCTCCTACAATGAGCAGTTCTTC
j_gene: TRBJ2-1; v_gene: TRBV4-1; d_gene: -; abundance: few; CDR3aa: CASSQLYEQFF; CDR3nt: TGCGCCAGCAGCCAATTATATGAGCAGTTCTTC
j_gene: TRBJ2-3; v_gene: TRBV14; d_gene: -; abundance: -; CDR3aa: CASSQESRYTDTQYF; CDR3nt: TGTGCCAGCAGCCAAGAGAGCCGTTACACAGATACGCAGTATTTT
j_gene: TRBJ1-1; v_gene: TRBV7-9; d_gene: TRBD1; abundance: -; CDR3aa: CASSFPPGGWTEAFF; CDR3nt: TGTGCCAGCAGCTTCCCGCCAGGGGGTTGGACTGAAGCTTTCTTT
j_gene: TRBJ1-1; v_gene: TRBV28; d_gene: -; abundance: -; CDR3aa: CASGGFTEAFF; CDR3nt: TGTGCCAGCGGGGGGTTCACTGAAGCTTTCTTT
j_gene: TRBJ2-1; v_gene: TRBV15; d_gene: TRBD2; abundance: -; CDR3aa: CATSREGGTNNEQFF; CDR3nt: TGTGCCACCAGCAGAGAGGGGGGGACCAACAATGAGCAGTTCTTC
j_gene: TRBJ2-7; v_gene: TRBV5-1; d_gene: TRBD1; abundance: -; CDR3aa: CASSLGTGGEQYF; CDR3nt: TGCGCCAGCAGCCTCGGGACAGGGGGGGAGCAGTACTTC
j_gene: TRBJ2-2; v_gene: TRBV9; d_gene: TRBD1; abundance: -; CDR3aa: CASSPGDRVTNTGELFF; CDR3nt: TGTGCCAGCAGCCCCGGGGACAGGGTAACGAACACCGGGGAGCTGTTTTTT
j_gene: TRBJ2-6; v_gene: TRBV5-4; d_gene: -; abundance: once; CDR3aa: CASSLSSGANVLTF; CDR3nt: TGTGCCAGCAGCCTCTCCTCTGGGGCCAACGTCCTGACTTTC
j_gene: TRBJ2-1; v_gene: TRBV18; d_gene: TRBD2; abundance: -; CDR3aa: CASSPLAGTYNEQFF; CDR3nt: TGTGCCAGCTCACCACTAGCGGGTACGTACAATGAGCAGTTCTTC
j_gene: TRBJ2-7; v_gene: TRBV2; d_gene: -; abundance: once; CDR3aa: CASTPRETYEQYF; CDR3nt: TGTGCCAGCACCCCTAGAGAGACCTACGAGCAGTACTTC
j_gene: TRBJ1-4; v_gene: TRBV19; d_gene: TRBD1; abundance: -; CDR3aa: CASSRDRINEKLFF; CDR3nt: TGTGCCAGTAGTAGGGACAGGATCAATGAAAAACTGTTTTTT
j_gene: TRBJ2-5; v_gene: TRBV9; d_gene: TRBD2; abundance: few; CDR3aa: CASSVGGLEETQYF; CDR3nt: TGTGCCAGCAGCGTAGGGGGACTAGAAGAGACCCAGTACTTC
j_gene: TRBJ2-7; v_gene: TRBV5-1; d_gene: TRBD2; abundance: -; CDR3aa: CASSSGLAGGGEQYF; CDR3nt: TGCGCCAGCAGCTCAGGACTAGCGGGAGGTGGTGAGCAGTACTTC
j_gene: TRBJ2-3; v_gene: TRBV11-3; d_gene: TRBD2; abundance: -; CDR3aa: CASSSGTRTTDTQYF; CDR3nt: TGTGCCAGCAGTTCCGGGACTAGAACCACAGATACGCAGTATTTT
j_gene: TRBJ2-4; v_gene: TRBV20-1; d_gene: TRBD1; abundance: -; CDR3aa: CSARTPGQAGF; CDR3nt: TGCAGTGCTCGCACCCCGGGACAGGCTGGCTTC
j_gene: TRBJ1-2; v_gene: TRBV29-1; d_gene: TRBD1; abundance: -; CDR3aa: CSVEGDSNYGYTF; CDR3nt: TGCAGCGTTGAAGGGGACAGCAACTATGGCTACACCTTC
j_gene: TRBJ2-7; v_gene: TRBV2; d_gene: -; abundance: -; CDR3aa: CASSDRPYEQYF; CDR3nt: TGTGCCAGCAGTGACAGGCCCTACGAGCAGTACTTC
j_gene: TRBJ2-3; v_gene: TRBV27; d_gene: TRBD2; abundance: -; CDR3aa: CASHRRTSERLRRTDTQYF; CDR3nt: TGTGCCAGCCACAGAAGGACTAGCGAGCGGCTGCGGCGCACAGATACGCAGTATTTT
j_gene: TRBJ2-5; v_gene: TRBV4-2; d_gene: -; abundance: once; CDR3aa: CASSQRGYQETQYF; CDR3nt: TGTGCCAGCAGCCAAAGAGGGTACCAAGAGACCCAGTACTTC
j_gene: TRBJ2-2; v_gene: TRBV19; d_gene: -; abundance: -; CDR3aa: CASSITSGELFF; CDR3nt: TGTGCCAGTAGTATCACTAGCGGGGAGCTGTTTTTT
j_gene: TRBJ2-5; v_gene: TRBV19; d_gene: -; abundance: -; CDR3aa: CASSMQTGQETQYF; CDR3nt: TGTGCCAGTAGTATGCAGACAGGTCAAGAGACCCAGTACTTC
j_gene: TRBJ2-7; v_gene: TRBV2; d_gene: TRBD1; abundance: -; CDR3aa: CASRDRTGASSYEQYF; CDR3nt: TGTGCCAGCAGGGACCGGACAGGGGCTAGCTCCTACGAGCAGTACTTC
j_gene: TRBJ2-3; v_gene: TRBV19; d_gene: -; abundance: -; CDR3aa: CASNPDISGTDTQYF; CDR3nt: TGTGCCAGTAACCCCGACATCTCCGGCACAGATACGCAGTATTTT
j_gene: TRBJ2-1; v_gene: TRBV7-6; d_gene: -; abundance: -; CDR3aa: CASSLVDRTTSSYNEQFF; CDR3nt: TGTGCCAGCAGCTTAGTTGATCGGACTACCAGCTCCTACAATGAGCAGTTCTTC
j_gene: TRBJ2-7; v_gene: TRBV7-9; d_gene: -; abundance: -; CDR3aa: CASSPPAGTYEQYF; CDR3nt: TGTGCCAGCAGCCCCCCGGCTGGGACTTACGAGCAGTACTTC
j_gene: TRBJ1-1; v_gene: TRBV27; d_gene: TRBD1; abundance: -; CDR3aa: CASRQGGFNTEAFF; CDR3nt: TGTGCCAGCAGACAGGGGGGATTTAACACTGAAGCTTTCTTT
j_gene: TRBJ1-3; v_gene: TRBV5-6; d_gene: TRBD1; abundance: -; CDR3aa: CASSLVDYGTVYPIYF; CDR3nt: TGTGCCAGCAGCTTGGTGGATTATGGGACAGTATACCCCATATATTTT
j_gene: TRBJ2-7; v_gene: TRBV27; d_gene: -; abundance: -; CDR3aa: CASSTTPGRGNEQYF; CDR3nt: TGTGCCAGCAGTACGACGCCGGGGAGAGGGAACGAGCAGTACTTC
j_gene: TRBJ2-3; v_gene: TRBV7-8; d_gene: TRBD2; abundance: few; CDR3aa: CASRLAGGAGGYMQYF; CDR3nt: TGTGCCAGCAGACTAGCGGGAGGTGCAGGCGGGTATATGCAGTATTTT
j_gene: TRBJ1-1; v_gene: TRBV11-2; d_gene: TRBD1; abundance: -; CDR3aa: CASSFSTPGQGLNTEAFF; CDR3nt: TGTGCCAGCAGCTTTAGTACCCCGGGACAGGGATTGAACACTGAAGCTTTCTTT
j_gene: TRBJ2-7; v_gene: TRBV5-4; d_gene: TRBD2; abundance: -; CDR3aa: CASRKTSGDYEQYF; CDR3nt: TGTGCCAGCAGAAAGACTAGCGGGGACTACGAGCAGTACTTC
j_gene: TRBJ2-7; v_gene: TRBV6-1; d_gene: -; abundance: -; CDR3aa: CASSAQVRSYEQYF; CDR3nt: TGTGCCAGCAGTGCACAGGTTCGCTCCTACGAGCAGTACTTC
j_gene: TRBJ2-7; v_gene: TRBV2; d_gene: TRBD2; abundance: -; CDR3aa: CASRGTSGPAEQYF; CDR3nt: TGTGCCAGCAGGGGGACTAGCGGGCCTGCCGAGCAGTACTTC
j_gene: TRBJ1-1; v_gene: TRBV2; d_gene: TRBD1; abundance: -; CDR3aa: CASSERGQAPGTEAFF; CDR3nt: TGTGCCAGCAGCGAGCGGGGACAGGCGCCGGGGACTGAAGCTTTCTTT
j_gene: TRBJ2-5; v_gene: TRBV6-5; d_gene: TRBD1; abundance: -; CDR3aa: CASSGGTGIQETQYF; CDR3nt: TGTGCCAGCAGTGGTGGGACAGGGATACAAGAGACCCAGTACTTC
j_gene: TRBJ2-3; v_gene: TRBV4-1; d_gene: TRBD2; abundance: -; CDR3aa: CASSQDQLAGVLTDTQYF; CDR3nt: TGCGCCAGCAGCCAAGATCAACTAGCGGGAGTATTAACAGATACGCAGTATTTT
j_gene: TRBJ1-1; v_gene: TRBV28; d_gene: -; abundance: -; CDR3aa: CASHLDIKARGAFF; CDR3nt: TGTGCCAGCCATCTCGACATTAAGGCCCGGGGGGCTTTCTTT
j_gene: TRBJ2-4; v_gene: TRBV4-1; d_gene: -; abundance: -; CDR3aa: CASSQVHSGGPGKNIQYF; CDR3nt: TGCGCCAGCAGCCAAGTCCACTCTGGAGGGCCCGGCAAAAACATTCAGTACTTC
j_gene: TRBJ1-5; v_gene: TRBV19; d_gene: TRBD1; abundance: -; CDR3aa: CASSMNRGGGQPQHF; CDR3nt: TGTGCCAGTAGTATGAACAGGGGCGGTGGGCAGCCCCAGCATTTT
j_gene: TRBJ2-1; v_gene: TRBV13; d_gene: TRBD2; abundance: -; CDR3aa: CASSKGSGGRVPNEQFF; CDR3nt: TGTGCCAGCAGCAAAGGATCTGGCGGGAGGGTTCCGAATGAGCAGTTCTTC
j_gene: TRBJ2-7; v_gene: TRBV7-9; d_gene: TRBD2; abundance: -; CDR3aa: CASSASGVGSGRAYEQYF; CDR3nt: TGTGCCAGCAGCGCGAGCGGGGTGGGGTCGGGACGAGCCTACGAGCAGTACTTC
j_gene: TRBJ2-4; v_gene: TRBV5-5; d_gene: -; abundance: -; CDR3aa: CASSFSGTNIQYF; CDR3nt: TGTGCCAGCAGCTTCAGTGGTACGAACATTCAGTACTTC
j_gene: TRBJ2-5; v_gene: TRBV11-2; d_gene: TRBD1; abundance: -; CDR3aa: CASSSARGQLETQYF; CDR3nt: TGTGCCAGCAGCTCCGCCAGGGGGCAGTTAGAGACCCAGTACTTC
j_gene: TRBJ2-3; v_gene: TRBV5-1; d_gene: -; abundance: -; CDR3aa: CASSLESSTDTQYF; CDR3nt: TGCGCCAGCAGCTTGGAATCGTCTACAGATACGCAGTATTTT
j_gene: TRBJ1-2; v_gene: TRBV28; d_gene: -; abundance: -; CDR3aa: CASSLVQGGYTF; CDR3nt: TGTGCCAGCAGTTTAGTGCAGGGCGGCTACACCTTC
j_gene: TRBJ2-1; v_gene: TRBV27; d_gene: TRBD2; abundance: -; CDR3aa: CASRRQGAGGGNEQFF; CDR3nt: TGTGCCAGCAGACGACAGGGTGCGGGAGGGGGCAATGAGCAGTTCTTC
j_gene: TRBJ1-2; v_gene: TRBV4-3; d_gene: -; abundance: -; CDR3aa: CASSQTTQANYGYTF; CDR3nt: TGCGCCAGCAGCCAAACAACACAGGCAAACTATGGCTACACCTTC
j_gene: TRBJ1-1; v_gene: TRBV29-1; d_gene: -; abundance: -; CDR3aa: CSVFRPRSEAFF; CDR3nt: TGCAGCGTTTTCCGGCCCAGGTCCGAAGCTTTCTTT
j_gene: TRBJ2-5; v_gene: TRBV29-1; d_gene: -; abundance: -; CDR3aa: CSVEFLEAKYQETQYF; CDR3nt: TGCAGCGTTGAATTTCTTGAGGCAAAGTACCAAGAGACCCAGTACTTC
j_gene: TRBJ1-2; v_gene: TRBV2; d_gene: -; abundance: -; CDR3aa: CASSEISGLRELFGYTF; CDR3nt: TGTGCCAGCAGTGAGATTTCAGGTTTGAGGGAATTGTTTGGCTACACCTTC
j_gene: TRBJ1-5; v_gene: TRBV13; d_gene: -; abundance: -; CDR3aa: CASSTRRQYNQPQHF; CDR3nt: TGTGCCAGCAGCACTAGACGGCAGTACAATCAGCCCCAGCATTTT
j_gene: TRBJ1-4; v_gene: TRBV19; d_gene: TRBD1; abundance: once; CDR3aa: CASSIGGQIFNEKLFF; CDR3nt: TGTGCCAGTAGTATTGGGGGACAGATTTTTAATGAAAAACTGTTTTTT
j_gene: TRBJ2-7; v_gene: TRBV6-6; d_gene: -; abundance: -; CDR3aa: CASSLPSGEQYF; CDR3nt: TGTGCCAGCAGCCTCCCGAGTGGCGAGCAGTACTTC
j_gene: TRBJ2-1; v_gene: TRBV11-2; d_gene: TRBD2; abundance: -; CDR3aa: CASSLVAGLGYNEQFF; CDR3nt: TGTGCCAGCAGCTTAGTGGCGGGACTAGGCTACAATGAGCAGTTCTTC
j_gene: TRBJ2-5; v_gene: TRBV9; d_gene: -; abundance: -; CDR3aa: CASSVDLQETQYF; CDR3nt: TGTGCCAGCAGCGTAGATCTCCAAGAGACCCAGTACTTC